This TCR beta chain was documented in a study of Tregs in tolerant kidney transplant recipients. In the study overall: The nonmyeloablative bone marrow transplants came from related graft donors, with transient mixed chimerism. Notes on the study in general: This study did not directly address biological reproducibility.

Regulatory T cells were sorted from thawed PBMCs rested overnight at 37°C with about 210 IU/ml IL-2. Profiling relied on immunoSEQ multiplex PCR, and the TCRdb table lists in-frame clones only, not all of them. The data show 55,000 to 70,000 clones, 80% to 90% seen once. With respect to this clone: As yet, its antigen is unknown.

Germline V gene data show CDR1 as ENHRY and CDR2 as SYGVKD. The CDR3 loop spans 13 amino acids. V shed 11 bases and J 6 bases; nucleotides not matched to a gene: 12. Sequencing used Tregs from blood, obtained before the transplant. The genes are TRBV10-3 and TRBJ1-2; TRBD1 matches 7 bases. The origin of this receptor is a human donor who received a combined kidney and bone marrow transplant. CDR3 protein: CAAHTGTEHGYTF. The CDR3 nucleotides read TGTGCCGCCCATACCGGGACAGAACATGGCTACACCTTC.